The 8 T cell receptor beta chains reported below all come from one sample, sequenced in a study of untreated major depressive disorder. The data were produced by immunoSEQ multiplex PCR, yet TCRdb's version contains in-frame clones alone and is incomplete. The table includes approximately 20,000 clones, around 85% detected once. Sequenced: CD4+ T cells from PBMCs. All receptors derive from a woman in her twenties or thirties in good health.

V gene TRBV6-1 combines with J gene TRBJ2-5, with D uncertain. V was clipped by 7 bases and J by 4 bases, with 7 bases between them. This CDR3 is 11 amino acids long. The germline CDR1 and CDR2 sequences are MNHNS and SASEGT. CDR3 nucleotide sequence: TGTGCCAGCACAATTTCAGAGACCCAGTACTTC. Protein sequence: CASTISETQYF.

This chain joins TRBV28 and TRBJ2-3; 8 nucleotides match TRBD1. Germline V gives CDR1 MDHEN, CDR2 SYDVKM. CDR3 size: 14 residues. Losses at the gene ends were 4 bases for V and 4 bases for J; bases not matched to a gene: 4. The CDR3 nucleotides are TGTGCCAGCAGTTCCCGGACAGGGCCAGATACGCAGTATTTT. Protein sequence: CASSSRTGPDTQYF.

The V gene is TRBV5-6, the J gene TRBJ2-5, with D tentatively TRBD2 (6 bases). CDR3 size: 14 residues. The ends were cut back, 0 bases at V and 5 bases at J, with 11 bases in the middle. The germline V gene encodes CDR1 SGHDT and CDR2 YYEEEE. CDR3 nucleotide sequence: TGTGCCAGCAGCTTGGGTGGGAGGTGGGAGACCCAGTACTTC. Protein product: CASSLGGRWETQYF.

This clone was recorded only once. CDR3 nucleotide sequence: TGTGCCAGCAGCTCGTCGACTAGCCGCAGAAGCACAGATACGCAGTATTTT. Translation: CASSSSTSRRSTDTQYF. The chain combines TRBV5-5 with TRBJ2-3; TRBD2 agrees at 7 bases. V lost 3 bases and J lost 0; bases outside the gene matches: 10. The CDR3 is made up of 17 amino acids. Germline values: CDR1 SGHKS, CDR2 YYEKEE (reference sequence).

This clone showed up just a few times. This chain joins TRBV27 and TRBJ2-3, with D uncertain. Trimming cost V 2 bases and J 2 bases, with 8 bases left between them. CDR1 and CDR2 from the germline V gene are MNHEY and SMNVEV (reference sequence). This CDR3 is built from 14 residues. For the CDR3, the DNA is TGTGCCAGCAGTTTAATCCTGCCCACAGATACGCAGTATTTT. This translates into CASSLILPTDTQYF.

CDR3 bases: TGCGCCAGCAGCTTGACGGGGGGGACCTTATACAATGAGCAGTTCTTC. Amino acid sequence: CASSLTGGTLYNEQFF. The rearrangement links TRBV5-1 to TRBJ2-1; 8 bases map to TRBD2. Germline trimming cut 1 base from V and 4 bases from J; bases unmatched to any gene: 7. From germline, CDR1 is SGHRS and CDR2 YFSETQ. The CDR3 sequence is 16 residues long.

The chain is built from TRBV9 and TRBJ2-3; 15 bases map to TRBD2. Germline CDR1 is SGDLS and CDR2 is YYNGEE. The CDR3 has 20 residues. The J segment lost 1 base and the V segment lost 3 bases, leaving 12 bases of the junction unmatched. CDR3 nucleotides: TGTGCCAGCAGCGGCAAGGGACTAGCGGGAGGTCATAGTCGCACAGATACGCAGTATTTT. This translates into CASSGKGLAGGHSRTDTQYF. Using reference TRBV9 and TRBJ2-3 for the parts outside the CDR3, the full variable domain is DSGVTQTPKHLITATGQRVTLRCSPRSGDLSVYWYQQSLDQGLQFLIQYYNGEERAKGNILERFSAQQFPDLHSELNLSSLELGDSALYFCASSGKGLAGGHSRTDTQYFGPGTRLTVL.

The CDR3 is CASRPQAGGPYGYTF. The CDR3 DNA reads TGTGCCAGTAGACCGCAGGCGGGGGGGCCGTATGGCTACACCTTC. V and J are TRBV19 and TRBJ1-2, with D tentatively TRBD1 (6 bases). Trimming left V 6 bases short and J 5 bases short, with 19 bases between. Germline CDR1 reads LNHDA; CDR2 reads SQIVND (reference sequence). CDR3 length equals 15 residues.